Each of the 4 T cell receptor beta chains below was sequenced from the same sample in a study of radiotherapy plus CTLA-4 blockade in lung cancer. The assay was immunoSEQ multiplex PCR, and TCRdb's table has in-frame clones only and misses some. The table lists roughly 50,000 clones, 75% to 90% of them singletons. The specimen comprised peripheral blood, sampled from a patient treated with radiotherapy plus ipilimumab. The receptors were sampled from a human donor with non-small cell lung cancer that progressed on radiotherapy plus ipilimumab. Some clones in this sample may be carry-over from other donors' samples.

The chain uses TRBV27 and TRBJ1-1; 8 positions agree with TRBD1. CDR3 length equals 14 residues. Germline V lookup: CDR1 MNHEY, CDR2 SMNVEV (reference sequence). Trimming took 3 bases from V and 1 from J; bases not matched to a gene: 1. The chain's CDR3 is CASSFQGANTEAFF. The CDR3 nucleotides read TGTGCCAGCAGTTTCCAGGGGGCGAACACTGAAGCTTTCTTT.

The genes are TRBV5-6 and TRBJ2-7; TRBD1 matches at 9 bases. Trimming at V came to 4 bases and at J to 1 base, leaving 6 bases not matched to a gene. The CDR3 is 15 residues long. Germline V gene lookup returns CDR1 SGHDT and CDR2 YYEEEE. The DNA for the CDR3 is TGTGCCAGCAGCAGTCCGGGACAGGGATCCTACGAGCAGTACTTC. It yields the protein CASSSPGQGSYEQYF.

This clone occurred once. This chain uses TRBV7-6 with TRBJ2-1; 11 bases agree with TRBD2. This CDR3 comprises 17 residues. Germline CDR1 and CDR2: SGHVS and FNYEAQ. The J segment lost 4 bases and the V segment lost 1 base, leaving 6 bases of the junction unmatched. The CDR3 nucleotides are TGTGCCAGCAGCTTAGTAGTTCCTAGCGGGGGGTACAATGAGCAGTTCTTC. This translates into CASSLVVPSGGYNEQFF.

This chain links TRBV15 with TRBJ1-2; 11 bases are a match to TRBD1. The CDR3 spans 17 residues. The V gene's germline CDR1 is LNHNV and CDR2 YYDKDF (reference sequence). V gave up 5 bases and J gave up 3 bases; unmatched junction bases: 11. The CDR3 protein is CATSSTRGQGAYYGYTF. DNA for the CDR3: TGTGCCACCAGCTCAACACGAGGACAGGGGGCTTACTATGGCTACACCTTC. Full variable domain (outside the CDR3, taken from reference TRBV15 and TRBJ1-2): DAMVIQNPRYQVTQFGKPVTLSCSQTLNHNVMYWYQQKSSQAPKLLFHYYDKDFNNEADTPDNFQSRRPNTSFCFLDIRSPGLGDTAMYLCATSSTRGQGAYYGYTFGSGTRLTVV.